This entry features one TCR beta chain sequence. Terminally differentiated effector memory CD45RA+ cells were excluded by CCR7 positive selection of CD45RO-negative cells. The germline V gene has CDR1 MNHNS and CDR2 SASEGT. J gave up 0 bases and V 6 bases, and 7 bases lay outside the gene matches. This CDR3 is built from 15 residues. These data originate in a study of shared clonotypes between healthy human individuals. Using immunoSEQ multiplex PCR, the repertoire was profiled, and TCRdb retains in-frame clones only, with some absent. The sample records about 2 million clones, approximately 95% being singletons.

This chain joins TRBV6-1 and TRBJ2-7; 8 nucleotides align to TRBD1. The receptor comes from a man aged 18 to 29 in good health. The sample consisted of naive CD8+ T cells sorted from blood. CDR3 in amino acids: CASRVGQGLSYEQYF. The DNA of the CDR3 is TGTGCCAGCAGGGTCGGACAGGGACTCTCCTACGAGCAGTACTTC.